This entry concerns a single T cell receptor beta chain. As yet, its antigen is unknown. Time point specified: week 47, end of study. Topical imiquimod accompanied each vaccine dose, which consisted of 300 ug of mutant IDH1 20-mer peptide. The table came from immunoSEQ multiplex PCR; TCRdb's copy has only in-frame clones and leaves some out. The sample contains about 52,000 clones, 70% to 85% of which appear only once. These data belong to a study of a mutant IDH1 vaccine in newly diagnosed glioma. Study overall: Week 47 marked visit V13, whereas week 35 marked visit V12.

CDR1 is MRHNA and CDR2 is SNTAGT in the germline V gene. There are 17 residues in the CDR3. Trimming at V came to 0 bases and at J to 4 bases, leaving 8 bases not matched to a gene. The sequence derives from a woman between 40 and 50 years old with glioma. Some clones in this sample may be carry-over from other donors' samples. The V gene is TRBV6-4, the J gene TRBJ2-1; 8 nucleotides match TRBD2. The source was PBMCs, collected from a glioma patient whose treatment included an IDH1 peptide vaccine. Here the CDR3 reads CASSDSMGGGPYNEQFF. Here the CDR3 DNA reads TGTGCCAGCAGTGACTCGATGGGCGGGGGGCCTTACAATGAGCAGTTCTTC.